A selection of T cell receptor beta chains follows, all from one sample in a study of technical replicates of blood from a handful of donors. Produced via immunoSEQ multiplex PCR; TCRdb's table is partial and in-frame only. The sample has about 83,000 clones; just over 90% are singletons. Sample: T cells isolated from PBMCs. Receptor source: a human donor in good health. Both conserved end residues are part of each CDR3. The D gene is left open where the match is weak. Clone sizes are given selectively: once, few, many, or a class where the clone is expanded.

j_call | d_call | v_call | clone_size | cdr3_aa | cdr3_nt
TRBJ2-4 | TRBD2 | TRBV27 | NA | CASSRGGAKNIQYF | TGTGCCAGCAGTCGGGGGGGGGCCAAAAACATTCAGTACTTC
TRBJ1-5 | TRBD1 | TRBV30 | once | CAWEPDRGQPQHF | TGTGCCTGGGAACCCGACAGGGGACAGCCCCAGCATTTT
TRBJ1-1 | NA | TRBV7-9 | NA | CASIPPPHSGVRSTEAFF | TGTGCCAGCATCCCCCCCCCTCACTCAGGGGTGAGGAGCACTGAAGCTTTCTTT
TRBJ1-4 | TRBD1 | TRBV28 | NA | CASTKTLGQAEKLFF | TGTGCCAGCACCAAAACCTTGGGACAGGCTGAAAAACTGTTTTTT
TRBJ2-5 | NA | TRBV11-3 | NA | CASSGGGQQETQYF | TGTGCCAGCAGCGGGGGGGGCCAACAAGAGACCCAGTACTTC
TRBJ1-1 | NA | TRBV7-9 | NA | CASSFVDWGEGFF | TGTGCCAGCAGCTTTGTCGATTGGGGGGAGGGTTTCTTT
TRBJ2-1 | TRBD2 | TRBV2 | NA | CASSPTSGAYNEQFF | TGTGCCAGCAGTCCGACTAGCGGGGCCTACAATGAGCAGTTCTTC
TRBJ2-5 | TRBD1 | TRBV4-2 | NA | CASSHTVTGGQETQYF | TGTGCCAGCAGCCACACAGTGACAGGGGGCCAAGAGACCCAGTACTTC
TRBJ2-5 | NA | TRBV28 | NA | CASGWGAGEETQYF | TGTGCCAGCGGTTGGGGGGCGGGAGAAGAGACCCAGTACTTC
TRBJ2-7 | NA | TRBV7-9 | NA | CASSLAPLGGTYEQYF | TGTGCCAGCAGCTTAGCCCCTCTAGGGGGTACCTACGAGCAGTACTTC
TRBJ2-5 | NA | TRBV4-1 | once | CASSRLGGIGGFETQYF | TGCGCCAGCAGCCGCCTGGGGGGGATAGGGGGTTTTGAGACCCAGTACTTC
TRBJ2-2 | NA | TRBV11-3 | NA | CATAGAQHTGELFF | TGTGCCACCGCAGGTGCCCAGCACACCGGGGAGCTGTTTTTT
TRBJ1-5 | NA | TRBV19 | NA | CASSIEGVQPQHF | TGTGCCAGTAGTATTGAGGGCGTTCAGCCCCAGCATTTT
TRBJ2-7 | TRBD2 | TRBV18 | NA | CASSPGLGGDEQYF | TGTGCCAGCTCACCCGGCCTTGGGGGGGACGAGCAGTACTTC
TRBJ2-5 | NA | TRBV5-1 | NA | CASAGTSPRETQYF | TGCGCCAGCGCCGGGACATCTCCACGAGAGACCCAGTACTTC
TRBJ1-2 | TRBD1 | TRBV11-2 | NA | CASSSTGTGEIDGYTF | TGTGCCAGCAGCTCGACCGGGACAGGGGAGATCGATGGCTACACCTTC
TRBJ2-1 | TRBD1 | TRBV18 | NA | CASSHGQGANEQFF | TGTGCCAGCTCTCATGGACAGGGGGCAAATGAGCAGTTCTTC